This T cell receptor beta chain was captured by sequencing in a study of human T cells and chemical hapten exposure. Time point reported: patch test 1, 2 weeks after DPC sensitization. Treatment specified: therapeutic diphenylcyclopropenone sensitization with weekly scalp DPC. TCRdb passed the RACE reads through MiXCR, listing each CDR3 protein once. Among some 350,000 distinct CDR3 sequences listed, 6% to 8.5% were seen once. The clonotype was recovered from a woman between 18 and 29 years old with alopecia areata. Some clones in this sample may be carry-over from other donors' samples. The sequencing used whole blood, collected in connection with sensitization to the hapten diphenylcyclopropenone (DPC).

The CDR3 here is CASSQSKGGYGYTF. The CDR3 nucleotides read TGTGCCAGCAGCCAGTCGAAGGGCGGCTATGGCTACACCTTC. V and J are TRBV3-1 and TRBJ1-2, with unresolved D. V was clipped by 3 bases and J by 4 bases, with 12 bases between them. The CDR3 is made up of 14 amino acids. Germline V gene data show CDR1 as LGHDT and CDR2 as YNNKEL (reference sequence). The entire variable domain, with the rest obtained from reference TRBV3-1 and TRBJ1-2, is as follows: DTAVSQTPKYLVTQMGNDKSIKCEQNLGHDTMYWYKQDSKKFLKIMFSYNNKELIINETVPNRFSPKSPDKAHLNLHINSLELGDSAVYFCASSQSKGGYGYTFGSGTRLTVV.